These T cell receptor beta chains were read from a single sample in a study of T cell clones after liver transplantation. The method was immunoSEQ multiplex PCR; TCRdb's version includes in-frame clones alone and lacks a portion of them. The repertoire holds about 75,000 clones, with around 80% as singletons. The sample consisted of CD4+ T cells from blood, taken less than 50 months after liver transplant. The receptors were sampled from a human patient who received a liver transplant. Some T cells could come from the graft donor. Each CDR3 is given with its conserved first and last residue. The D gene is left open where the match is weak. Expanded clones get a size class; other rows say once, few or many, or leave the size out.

CDR3 DNA: TGTGCCAGCAGCTTAATGGTACTAGGGGGAGGAGAGACCCAGTACTTC; CDR3 protein: CASSLMVLGGGETQYF; CDR3 length: 16; V gene: TRBV7-2; clone size: .; J gene: TRBJ2-5; D gene: .
CDR3 DNA: TGTGCCAGTAGTATCCAGCGCACAGATACGCAGTATTTT; CDR3 protein: CASSIQRTDTQYF; CDR3 length: 13; V gene: TRBV19; clone size: .; J gene: TRBJ2-3; D gene: .
CDR3 DNA: TGTGCCAGCAGCTTTTTCGAGAACACTGAAGCTTTCTTT; CDR3 protein: CASSFFENTEAFF; CDR3 length: 13; V gene: TRBV7-9; clone size: .; J gene: TRBJ1-1; D gene: .
CDR3 DNA: TGTGCCAGTAGTACTCGACTAGGAGGTCCCACAGATACGCAGTATTTT; CDR3 protein: CASSTRLGGPTDTQYF; CDR3 length: 16; V gene: TRBV19; clone size: medium-sized; J gene: TRBJ2-3; D gene: .
CDR3 DNA: TGTGCCAGCAGTTCGCATCTCGTTGGAAACACCATATATTTT; CDR3 protein: CASSSHLVGNTIYF; CDR3 length: 14; V gene: TRBV27; clone size: .; J gene: TRBJ1-3; D gene: .
CDR3 DNA: TGTGCCAGCAGTTTAGACGGGGCTGACTATGGCTACACCTTC; CDR3 protein: CASSLDGADYGYTF; CDR3 length: 14; V gene: TRBV28; clone size: .; J gene: TRBJ1-2; D gene: .
CDR3 DNA: TGTGCCAGCAGCTATAGCGGCAGGACAGGGTACAATGAGCAGTTCTTC; CDR3 protein: CASSYSGRTGYNEQFF; CDR3 length: 16; V gene: TRBV7-7; clone size: once; J gene: TRBJ2-1; D gene: TRBD1
CDR3 DNA: TGTGCCCGCCGACATCTCGGGCAGGGGAGTACCTACGAGCAGTACTTC; CDR3 protein: CARRHLGQGSTYEQYF; CDR3 length: 16; V gene: TRBV9; clone size: .; J gene: TRBJ2-7; D gene: .
CDR3 DNA: TGTGCCAGCAGCCAAGAGCGACTAGCGGGCGCTTACGAGCAGTACTTC; CDR3 protein: CASSQERLAGAYEQYF; CDR3 length: 16; V gene: TRBV4-2; clone size: .; J gene: TRBJ2-7; D gene: TRBD2
CDR3 DNA: TGTGCCAGCATAGACGGGGGGTCTGGAAACACCATATATTTT; CDR3 protein: CASIDGGSGNTIYF; CDR3 length: 14; V gene: TRBV28; clone size: .; J gene: TRBJ1-3; D gene: .
CDR3 DNA: TGTGCCAGCAGTTATTTTGGTCAGGGGGGGGCGACCCAGTACTTC; CDR3 protein: CASSYFGQGGATQYF; CDR3 length: 15; V gene: TRBV6-5; clone size: few; J gene: TRBJ2-5; D gene: .
CDR3 DNA: TGTGCCAGTACCTCGGCCCCTGGGGGTACGCAGTATTTT; CDR3 protein: CASTSAPGGTQYF; CDR3 length: 13; V gene: TRBV19; clone size: .; J gene: TRBJ2-3; D gene: .
CDR3 DNA: TGTGCCAGCAGTCACAAGGGGGACATACAAGAGACCCAGTACTTC; CDR3 protein: CASSHKGDIQETQYF; CDR3 length: 15; V gene: TRBV7-9; clone size: few; J gene: TRBJ2-5; D gene: .
CDR3 DNA: TGTGCCAGTACGAAACAGGGGGAGAAAAAAAACATTCAGTACTTC; CDR3 protein: CASTKQGEKKNIQYF; CDR3 length: 15; V gene: TRBV6-6; clone size: .; J gene: TRBJ2-4; D gene: TRBD1
CDR3 DNA: TGTGCCAGCAGCCGATCGCTAGGAGGTACAGATACGCAGTATTTT; CDR3 protein: CASSRSLGGTDTQYF; CDR3 length: 15; V gene: TRBV5-6; clone size: .; J gene: TRBJ2-3; D gene: .
CDR3 DNA: TGTGCCAGCAGCCCGGACGATGGAGAGACCCAGTACTTC; CDR3 protein: CASSPDDGETQYF; CDR3 length: 13; V gene: TRBV11-2; clone size: once; J gene: TRBJ2-5; D gene: .
CDR3 DNA: TGTGCCAGCAGCTTCGGGCGGCTCGGCACCGGGGAGCTGTTTTTT; CDR3 protein: CASSFGRLGTGELFF; CDR3 length: 15; V gene: TRBV7-2; clone size: .; J gene: TRBJ2-2; D gene: .
CDR3 DNA: TGTGCCAGCAGCCCGCGGACGGTATACAATGAGCAGTTCTTC; CDR3 protein: CASSPRTVYNEQFF; CDR3 length: 14; V gene: TRBV11-2; clone size: .; J gene: TRBJ2-1; D gene: .
CDR3 DNA: TGTGCCTGGACGCTCTACTTGACTAGCAATAGTAATGAGCAGTTCTTC; CDR3 protein: CAWTLYLTSNSNEQFF; CDR3 length: 16; V gene: TRBV30; clone size: .; J gene: TRBJ2-1; D gene: TRBD2
CDR3 DNA: TGTGCCAGTAGTGATTGGGTGAACACTGAAGCTTTCTTT; CDR3 protein: CASSDWVNTEAFF; CDR3 length: 13; V gene: TRBV19; clone size: .; J gene: TRBJ1-1; D gene: .
CDR3 DNA: TGTGCCAGCAGCCCCACACCTGTGTCACCCCTCCACTTT; CDR3 protein: CASSPTPVSPLHF; CDR3 length: 13; V gene: TRBV9; clone size: .; J gene: TRBJ1-6; D gene: .
CDR3 DNA: TGCGCCAGCAGCGTAGGGACAACTTCCTACAATGAGCAGTTCTTC; CDR3 protein: CASSVGTTSYNEQFF; CDR3 length: 15; V gene: TRBV5-1; clone size: .; J gene: TRBJ2-1; D gene: .
CDR3 DNA: TGTGCCAGCAGCGAGGCAGGGGTCCTCTTGGCTTTCTTT; CDR3 protein: CASSEAGVLLAFF; CDR3 length: 13; V gene: TRBV7-2; clone size: .; J gene: TRBJ1-1; D gene: .
CDR3 DNA: TGTGCCAGCAGCGGTACCTATGGCTACACCTTC; CDR3 protein: CASSGTYGYTF; CDR3 length: 11; V gene: TRBV7-9; clone size: .; J gene: TRBJ1-2; D gene: .
CDR3 DNA: TGCGCCAGCAGCTTGGGAACAGGGGTTGAGACCCAGTACTTC; CDR3 protein: CASSLGTGVETQYF; CDR3 length: 14; V gene: TRBV5-1; clone size: .; J gene: TRBJ2-5; D gene: TRBD1
CDR3 DNA: TGTGCCAGCAGGAGGGACGCCAAGACTGAAGCTTTCTTT; CDR3 protein: CASRRDAKTEAFF; CDR3 length: 13; V gene: TRBV5-4; clone size: .; J gene: TRBJ1-1; D gene: .
CDR3 DNA: TGTGCCAGCAGGGGGGACAACACAGATACGCAGTATTTT; CDR3 protein: CASRGDNTDTQYF; CDR3 length: 13; V gene: TRBV2; clone size: once; J gene: TRBJ2-3; D gene: .
CDR3 DNA: TGTGCCAGCAGGGGGAACAGGGCAAACACTGAAGCTTTCTTT; CDR3 protein: CASRGNRANTEAFF; CDR3 length: 14; V gene: TRBV2; clone size: .; J gene: TRBJ1-1; D gene: .
CDR3 DNA: TGTGCCAGCAGCCAAGTGATTCGGCAGGGGGCTAAAGGTGAGCAGTTCTTC; CDR3 protein: CASSQVIRQGAKGEQFF; CDR3 length: 17; V gene: TRBV4-2; clone size: few; J gene: TRBJ2-1; D gene: TRBD1
CDR3 DNA: TGTGCCAGCAGGGGATTGAGAGCGGGAGGTTCCACAGATACGCAGTATTTT; CDR3 protein: CASRGLRAGGSTDTQYF; CDR3 length: 17; V gene: TRBV28; clone size: once; J gene: TRBJ2-3; D gene: TRBD2
CDR3 DNA: TGTGCCAGCAGCAGGAACGGGGGGGGAAGCGGTAATCAGCCCCAGCATTTT; CDR3 protein: CASSRNGGGSGNQPQHF; CDR3 length: 17; V gene: TRBV7-2; clone size: .; J gene: TRBJ1-5; D gene: .